Presented here are 5 T cell receptor beta chains from one specimen sequenced in a study of CD8 T cells in Susac syndrome. RNA amounts of roughly 0.45 to 1 ug underwent reverse transcription with random hexamers. One entry per CDR3 protein, called by TCRdb with MiXCR from the immunoSEQ multiplex PCR reads. This sample has 330,000 or so distinct CDR3 sequences; over 75% occur once, and the top ten carry roughly 0.2%. The sample taken for sequencing was CD8+ T cells from PBMCs. The receptors were gathered from a human donor with multiple sclerosis.

The chain couples TRBV13 to TRBJ2-3; the match to TRBD2 covers 7 bases. CDR3 length: 17 residues. V lost 5 bases and J lost 0; bases outside the gene matches: 11. The germline gives CDR1 PRHDT, CDR2 FYEKMQ (reference sequence). CDR3 in amino acids: CASSLSPRTSSTDTQYF. CDR3 DNA: TGTGCCAGCAGCCTGTCCCCCCGGACTAGTAGCACAGATACGCAGTATTTT.

The chain carries TRBV2 and TRBJ2-1; D not resolved. Per germline, CDR1 SNHLY and CDR2 FYNNEI. This CDR3 is built from 12 residues. Trimming took 4 bases from V and 5 from J, leaving 6 bases between them. As DNA, the CDR3 is TGTGCCAGCAGTGCCTGGGACAATGAGCAGTTCTTC. Translation: CASSAWDNEQFF. Based on the CDR3 plus reference TRBV2 and TRBJ2-1, the full variable domain is EPEVTQTPSHQVTQMGQEVILRCVPISNHLYFYWYRQILGQKVEFLVSFYNNEISEKSEIFDDQFSVERPDGSNFTLKIRSTKLEDSAMYFCASSAWDNEQFFGPGTRLTVL.

The CDR3 DNA sequence: TGTGCCAGCAGCTTAATGGCGGGGAGTATCTGGGAGCTGTTTTTT. It encodes CASSLMAGSIWELFF. The chain couples TRBV7-3 to TRBJ2-2; TRBD2 might be the D (6 bases). The CDR3 totals 15 residues. Trimming cost V 1 base and J 9 bases, with 15 bases left between them. Germline V gives CDR1 SGHTA, CDR2 FQGTGA.

The chain is built from TRBV29-1 and TRBJ1-3, with D maybe TRBD1 (6 bases). The CDR3 length is 12 residues. Germline assignment: CDR1 SQVTM and CDR2 ANQGSEA. Trimming left V 8 bases short and J 9 bases short, with 17 bases between. The CDR3 is CSPTVEGGTIYF. Here the CDR3 DNA reads TGCAGCCCTACCGTGGAGGGGGGCACCATATATTTT.

Only one count was recorded for this clonotype. The DNA of the CDR3 is TGCAGTGCTAGAGTCTTGAGTAGCGGCGGGACTTCACAAGAGACCCAGTACTTC. Encoded protein: CSARVLSSGGTSQETQYF. The rearrangement links TRBV20-1 to TRBJ2-5, with D perhaps matching TRBD2 (6 bases). Per germline, CDR1 DFQATT and CDR2 SNEGSKA (reference sequence). The CDR3 totals 18 residues. Deletions cut 1 base from V and 2 bases from J, with 23 bases between.